This T cell receptor (beta chain) is drawn from a study of blood T cell repertoires in COVID-19. On the study more broadly: The study drew acute and convalescent COVID-19 samples from the United States, Italy and Spain. Sources were T cells, B-cell-depleted T cells, or PBMCs; the material itself was cDNA or gDNA.

The germline V gene has CDR1 ENHRY and CDR2 SYGVKD. J gave up 3 bases and V 4 bases, and 7 bases lay outside the gene matches. This CDR3 spans 15 amino acids. Profiled with immunoSEQ multiplex PCR; TCRdb holds only in-frame clones, not every one. The sample consists of around 100,000 clones, around 86% of them appearing once. The rearrangement joins TRBV10-3 to TRBJ2-7; 9 bases agree with TRBD1. The sequence was obtained from a woman aged 80 or older with acute or convalescent COVID-19. Source material: peripheral blood. The CDR3 region is CAISGRQGVVYEQYF. The CDR3 coding sequence is TGTGCCATCAGTGGTAGACAGGGGGTCGTCTACGAGCAGTACTTC.